This T cell receptor beta chain was captured by sequencing in a study of molecular identifiers for immune sequencing clone quantification. Study findings and constraints: In naive cells, clones above 20 RNA copies held under 1% of molecules, whereas in effector cells they held over 98%. Spiked TCR RNA from one Jurkat cell reportedly showed up when mixed among more than 900,000 naive cells.

MiXCR, run by TCRdb on the PCR reads, gives a single entry per CDR3 protein. In the table there are around 470,000 distinct CDR3 sequences, about a fifth of which are singletons. The germline V gene has CDR1 ENHRY and CDR2 SYGVKD. The CDR3 is 12 residues long. The J segment lost 11 bases and the V segment lost 2 bases, leaving 0 bases of the junction unmatched. Concerning this clonotype itself: Antigen: not known.

Each library that profiled naive CD8 cells came from approximately 20,000 to 1,000,000 sorted cells with 10%, 30% or 50% RNA. As CD8+CD4-CCR7+CD45RA+ cells, naive CD8 T cells were sorted. The sequence derives from a human donor in good health. Some libraries in this study had Jurkat cell RNA spiked in. The rearrangement links TRBV10-3 to TRBJ1-6, with 7 bases matching TRBD1. The source material was naive CD8+ T cells from blood, with Jurkat cell RNA spiked in. Subset described: FACS-sorted CD8+CD4-CCR7+CD45RA+ naive T cells. The CDR3 reads CAISEGQAPLHF. The CDR3 bases are TGTGCCATCAGTGAGGGACAGGCACCCCTCCACTTT.